This passage covers 10 T cell receptor beta chains from one sample sequenced in a study of shared clonotypes between healthy human individuals. Naivety among CD8 cells was defined by CD45RO negativity and positive CCR7 selection, thereby excluding terminally differentiated effector memory CD45RA+ cells. The data were produced by immunoSEQ multiplex PCR, yet TCRdb's version contains in-frame clones alone and is incomplete. The table records approximately 810,000 clones, nearly 95% of them present only once. The sample consisted of naive CD8+ T cells sorted from blood. The origin of the receptors is a man aged 30 to 45 in good health.

The rearrangement uses TRBV30 and TRBJ1-1; weak D call: TRBD1 (5 bases). The CDR3 sequence is 12 residues long. V was shortened by 4 bases and J by 1 base, with 7 bases between the two germline ends. Germline-derived CDR1 and CDR2 are GTSNPN and SVGIG (reference sequence). This CDR3 reads CAWMGPNTEAFF. The CDR3 region has the DNA TGTGCCTGGATGGGGCCGAACACTGAAGCTTTCTTT.

The chain links TRBV27 to TRBJ2-7; 7 bases agree with TRBD2. J gave up 2 bases and V 8 bases, and 6 bases lay outside the gene matches. The CDR3 runs to 13 residues. Germline CDR1 and CDR2: MNHEY and SMNVEV (reference sequence). This chain's CDR3 is CASASGLTYEQYF. In DNA form, the CDR3 reads TGTGCCAGCGCTAGCGGACTCACCTACGAGCAGTACTTC.

The chain employs TRBV7-9 and TRBJ1-5; D is uncertain. This CDR3 is built from 14 residues. CDR1 is SEHNR and CDR2 is FQNEAQ in the germline V gene (reference sequence). V lost 3 bases, J lost 3 bases, and 9 bases lay in between. CDR3 sequence: CASSFSEINQPQHF. The CDR3 DNA follows: TGTGCCAGCAGCTTTTCGGAAATCAATCAGCCCCAGCATTTT.

This clone has a handful of counts. The chain is built from TRBV28 and TRBJ2-1, with D unresolved. The CDR3 contains 12 residues. Germline CDR1 reads MDHEN; CDR2 reads SYDVKM. Trimming left V 5 bases short and J 7 bases short, with 9 bases between. For the CDR3, the DNA is TGTGCCAGCAGTCCCTCGGCTAATGAGCAGTTCTTC. This codes for CASSPSANEQFF.

This chain links TRBV11-2 with TRBJ2-3; TRBD2 matches 7 bases. Germline CDR1 is SGHAT and CDR2 is FQNNGV. Unmatched junction bases numbered 3, after V lost 0 bases and J lost 3 bases. The CDR3 length is 15 residues. The CDR3 DNA sequence: TGTGCCAGCAGCTTAGAGGCGGGAGAAACAGATACGCAGTATTTT. As protein: CASSLEAGETDTQYF.

V usage is TRBV27 and J usage is TRBJ2-7; D call uncertain. CDR3 length: 15 amino acids. Germline assignment: CDR1 MNHEY and CDR2 SMNVEV (reference sequence). V was trimmed by 7 bases and J by 2 bases, leaving 18 bases between them. The CDR3 coding sequence is TGTGCCAGCACCTCTCTGGCCAGCGTAGCCTACGAGCAGTACTTC. Protein: CASTSLASVAYEQYF.

V gene TRBV7-9 combines with J gene TRBJ2-5, with 7 bases that match TRBD1. The germline V gene encodes CDR1 SEHNR and CDR2 FQNEAQ (reference sequence). CDR3 length: 15 residues. V was clipped by 5 bases and J by 4 bases; unmatched bases: 10. The CDR3, as DNA: TGTGCCAGCAGCGAGACAGGGCAACCAAGAGAGACCCAGTACTTC. Amino acid sequence: CASSETGQPRETQYF.

This clone appeared once. The chain uses TRBV19 and TRBJ2-7; 9 bases line up with TRBD1. Germline CDR1 is LNHDA and CDR2 is SQIVND (reference sequence). V lost 8 bases, J lost 3 bases, and 11 bases stayed unmatched. This CDR3 comprises 15 residues. The CDR3 reads CASSLDRGFDYEQYF. The CDR3 coding sequence is TGTGCCAGTTCTTTGGACAGGGGCTTCGACTACGAGCAGTACTTC.

This chain connects TRBV5-1 to TRBJ2-3; no clear D gene. The germline V gene encodes CDR1 SGHRS and CDR2 YFSETQ. The CDR3 is 15 residues long. The V end was cut by 1 base, the J end by 1 base, with 10 bases between. CDR3 residues: CASSLYGPGTDTQYF. The CDR3 DNA is TGCGCCAGCAGCTTGTACGGGCCAGGCACAGATACGCAGTATTTT.

V gene TRBV4-1 combines with J gene TRBJ2-1; no reliable D call. Per the germline V gene, CDR1 is MGHRA and CDR2 is YSYEKL. This CDR3 is 16 amino acids long. V lost 0 bases and J 7 bases, leaving 16 bases between the germline ends. CDR3 in DNA: TGCGCCAGCAGCCAAGATCACGGGCCAGTTTGGAATGAGCAGTTCTTC. Translated: CASSQDHGPVWNEQFF.